The next 17 T cell receptor beta chains were all read from a single sample in a study of shared clonotypes between healthy human individuals. Sequencing used immunoSEQ multiplex PCR; TCRdb keeps in-frame clones, though not all of them. The sample lists a few million clones, over 85% occurring once. The sequencing sample was made of naive CD4+ T cells from PBMCs. Subset noted: CD45RA+ positively selected. The receptor set was obtained from a man aged 18 to 30 in good health. Some clones in this sample may be carry-over from other donors' samples.

With regard to this clone: At the DNA level, this CDR3 is encoded by other sequences in the same sample as well. The chain recombines TRBV30 with TRBJ1-5; D unclear. This CDR3 contains 13 residues. Germline V gene sequence: CDR1 GTSNPN, CDR2 SVGIG (reference sequence). V was cut by 0 bases and J by 5 bases, with 8 bases left in between. The chain's CDR3 is CAWSVADYQPQHF. The CDR3 nucleotides read TGTGCCTGGAGTGTAGCCGACTATCAGCCCCAGCATTTT.

The chain combines TRBV2 with TRBJ1-1; D unclear. Trimming took 3 bases from V and 0 from J, leaving 8 bases between them. Germline CDR1 reads SNHLY; CDR2 reads FYNNEI. The CDR3 has 14 residues. The CDR3 here is CASSDVSMNTEAFF. CDR3 coding DNA: TGTGCCAGCAGTGACGTCAGCATGAACACTGAAGCTTTCTTT. Looking up the rest from reference TRBV2 and TRBJ1-1 gives the full variable domain: EPEVTQTPSHQVTQMGQEVILRCVPISNHLYFYWYRQILGQKVEFLVSFYNNEISEKSEIFDDQFSVERPDGSNFTLKIRSTKLEDSAMYFCASSDVSMNTEAFFGQGTRLTVV.

The gene calls are TRBV30 and TRBJ1-6, with D possibly matching TRBD1 (5 bases). Germline V gene sequence: CDR1 GTSNPN, CDR2 SVGIG (reference sequence). The CDR3 spans 12 residues. CDR3 protein: CAQGIWNSPLHF. As DNA, the CDR3 is TGTGCTCAGGGAATATGGAATTCACCCCTCCACTTT. The full variable domain, its missing parts supplied by reference TRBV30 and TRBJ1-6, is SQTIHQWPATLVQPVGSPLSLECTVEGTSNPNLYWYRQAAGRGLQLLFYSVGIGQISSEVPQNLSASRPQDRQFILSSKKLLLSDSGFYLCAQGIWNSPLHFGNGTRLTVT.

V gene TRBV6-6 combines with J gene TRBJ2-7, with 8 bases that match TRBD2. The V segment lost 1 base and the J segment 2 bases; nucleotides outside the gene matches: 4. Per the germline V gene, CDR1 is MNHNY and CDR2 is SVGAGI (reference sequence). This CDR3 contains 15 residues. This CDR3 is CASSYFGGAAYEQYF. The CDR3 nucleotides are TGTGCCAGCAGTTACTTCGGGGGGGCGGCCTACGAGCAGTACTTC.

This clone was seen just once. V is TRBV6-6 and J is TRBJ1-3; D gene ambiguous. This CDR3 region has 16 residues. The ends were cut back, 0 bases at V and 1 base at J, with 10 bases in the middle. Germline-derived CDR1 and CDR2 are MNHNY and SVGAGI (reference sequence). This chain's CDR3 is CASSYSFVGSGNTIYF. The DNA of the CDR3 is TGTGCCAGCAGTTACTCGTTCGTGGGGTCTGGAAACACCATATATTTT.

The V gene is TRBV19, the J gene TRBJ2-1; TRBD2 agrees at 8 bases. CDR3 length: 14 residues. Germline loops: CDR1 LNHDA, CDR2 SQIVND (reference sequence). Trimming removed 10 bases from V and 7 bases from J; junction bases left unmatched: 12. The CDR3 DNA follows: TGTGCCACGAATGGGCTAGCGGGCCGTAATGAGCAGTTCTTC. Its protein product is CATNGLAGRNEQFF.

This clone was seen only once. This same CDR3 is encoded by further DNA sequences in the sample. The gene calls are TRBV7-2 and TRBJ2-2, with D unclear. The CDR3 is 14 amino acids. Germline CDR1 and CDR2: SGHTA and FQGNSA. Trimming cost V 0 bases and J 4 bases, with 6 bases left between them. The DNA for the CDR3 is TGTGCCAGCAGCTTAGCGGGCACCACCGGGGAGCTGTTTTTT. It yields the protein CASSLAGTTGELFF.

This sequence joins TRBV11-1 and TRBJ2-5, with a possible D match to TRBD1 (6 bases). The CDR3 sequence is 16 residues long. V dropped 4 bases and J dropped 3 bases, with 18 bases sitting between them. Germline V gene sequence: CDR1 SGHAT, CDR2 FQDESV (reference sequence). The CDR3 DNA reads as TGTGCCAGCAGCTCGATGCCGGGACATAAAAAAGAGACCCAGTACTTC. Translating it yields CASSSMPGHKKETQYF.

On this clone: This sample also contains other DNA sequences that code for the same CDR3. The chain recombines TRBV9 with TRBJ2-2; 7 bases match TRBD2. There are 16 residues in the CDR3. V trimming: 0 bases; J trimming: 2 bases; junction bases outside the gene matches: 4. Germline CDR1 and CDR2: SGDLS and YYNGEE. This CDR3 reads CASSVDPSGNTGELFF. The CDR3 DNA is TGTGCCAGCAGCGTAGATCCTAGCGGTAACACCGGGGAGCTGTTTTTT. Combining the CDR3 with reference TRBV9 and TRBJ2-2 gives the whole variable domain DSGVTQTPKHLITATGQRVTLRCSPRSGDLSVYWYQQSLDQGLQFLIQYYNGEERAKGNILERFSAQQFPDLHSELNLSSLELGDSALYFCASSVDPSGNTGELFFGEGSRLTVL.

The chain couples TRBV2 to TRBJ2-7; 8 bases line up with TRBD1. Trimming at V came to 8 bases and at J to 3 bases, leaving 15 bases not matched to a gene. CDR3 length: 16 amino acids. Germline V lookup: CDR1 SNHLY, CDR2 FYNNEI. The CDR3 DNA reads TGTGCCAGCCGACAGGGGAAGGAATTAGAATTCTACGAGCAGTACTTC. This translates into CASRQGKELEFYEQYF.

The V call is TRBV19, the J call TRBJ2-4, with D unclear. This CDR3 is built from 15 residues. Trimming shortened V by 1 base and J by 6 bases, and 13 bases separated the two germline ends. CDR1 is LNHDA, CDR2 SQIVND, per germline (reference sequence). CDR3 protein: CASSIVALSGNIQYF. The CDR3 DNA follows: TGTGCCAGTAGTATAGTCGCTCTGTCCGGAAACATTCAGTACTTC.

The rearrangement links TRBV6-1 to TRBJ1-2; D uncertain. CDR1 is MNHNS and CDR2 is SASEGT in the germline V gene. The CDR3 is 15 amino acids. Trimming took off 5 bases at V and 4 bases at J, with 17 bases between the two ends. The CDR3 region is CASSQRIFPVYGYTF. DNA of the CDR3: TGTGCCAGCAGTCAAAGGATATTCCCTGTCTATGGCTACACCTTC.

The gene calls are TRBV7-3 and TRBJ2-7; TRBD1 might be the D (6 bases). V lost 2 bases and J 0 bases, leaving 14 bases between the germline ends. The CDR3 is 16 amino acids. From germline, CDR1 is SGHTA and CDR2 FQGTGA. CDR3: CASSLGPTGNSYEQYF. The CDR3 nucleotides are TGTGCCAGCAGCTTAGGGCCTACAGGGAACTCCTACGAGCAGTACTTC.

The V and J genes are TRBV25-1 and TRBJ1-2; possible D gene TRBD1, 6 bases. Germline CDR1 is MGHDK and CDR2 is SYGVNS. CDR3 size: 17 residues. Trimming left V 10 bases short and J 3 bases short, with 27 bases between. The CDR3 reads CATIPPPGGPCDYGYTF. The CDR3 DNA sequence: TGTGCCACCATACCTCCCCCCGGGGGCCCTTGTGACTATGGCTACACCTTC.

The chain combines TRBV6-1 with TRBJ1-3; no definite D call. The CDR3 contains 17 residues. Trimming stripped 1 base from V and 3 bases from J, with 16 bases between. Germline V gene sequence: CDR1 MNHNS, CDR2 SASEGT. This CDR3 reads CASSEVFWGVGGNTIYF. The CDR3 DNA sequence: TGTGCCAGCAGTGAAGTCTTTTGGGGTGTTGGTGGAAACACCATATATTTT.

The chain combines TRBV6-5 with TRBJ1-1; 8 bases agree with TRBD1. V gave up 4 bases and J gave up 10 bases; unmatched junction bases: 11. Germline values: CDR1 MNHEY, CDR2 SVGAGI. The CDR3 runs 14 residues. The CDR3 DNA reads TGTGCCAGCAGTTTATACAGGGGGGCCGGGAGAGCTTTCTTT. Its protein product is CASSLYRGAGRAFF.

This clone appeared a few times. The gene calls are TRBV29-1 and TRBJ1-1, with TRBD1 identical over 8 bases. The germline CDR1 and CDR2 sequences are SQVTM and ANQGSEA. This CDR3 is 13 amino acids long. Trimming cost V 6 bases and J 4 bases; bases outside gene matches: 7. CDR3 residues: CSVSGQGGTEAFF. In nucleotides, the CDR3 is TGCAGCGTATCCGGACAGGGTGGCACTGAAGCTTTCTTT.